This T cell receptor (beta chain) was documented in a study of long-term antiretroviral therapy in people with HIV. On the study more broadly: The earliest samples predate the 2015 immediate-ART recommendation by about a decade.

Findings and caveats of the study: Spans of CDR3 length were tighter for HIV repertoires than for controls. Repertoire composition at all time points was dominated by clones that had expanded before ART. Post-treatment diversity went higher with ART but stayed below transplant donor controls.

This clone is a singleton in its sample. What it binds is unknown. Survey-level immunoSEQ v3.0 assays were run. The method was immunoSEQ multiplex PCR; TCRdb's version includes in-frame clones alone and lacks a portion of them. This table has fewer than 25,000 clones, roughly four fifths appearing once. The ends were cut back, 5 bases at V and 3 bases at J, with 3 bases in the middle. This CDR3 contains 11 residues. From germline, CDR1 is SGHVS and CDR2 FNYEAQ. The material sequenced was unsorted PBMCs, taken 4.4 years after starting antiretroviral therapy. V usage is TRBV7-6 and J usage is TRBJ2-3, with D hard to call. The source is a man younger than 40 with HIV. Here the CDR3 DNA reads TGTGCCAGCAGCCAGACAGATACGCAGTATTTT. Amino acids: CASSQTDTQYF.